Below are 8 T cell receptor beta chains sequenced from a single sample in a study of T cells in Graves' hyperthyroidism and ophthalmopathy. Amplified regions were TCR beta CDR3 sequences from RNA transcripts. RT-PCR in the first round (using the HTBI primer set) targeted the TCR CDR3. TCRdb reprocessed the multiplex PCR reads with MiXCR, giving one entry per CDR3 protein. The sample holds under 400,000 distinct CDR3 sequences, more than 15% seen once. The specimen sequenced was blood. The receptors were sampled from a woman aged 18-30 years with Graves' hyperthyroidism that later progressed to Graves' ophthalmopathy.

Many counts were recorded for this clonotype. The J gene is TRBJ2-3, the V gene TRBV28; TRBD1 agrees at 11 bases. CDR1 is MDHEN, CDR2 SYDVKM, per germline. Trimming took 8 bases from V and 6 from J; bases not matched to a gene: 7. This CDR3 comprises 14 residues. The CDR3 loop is CASETRDRGDTQYF. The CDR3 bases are TGTGCCAGCGAAACCCGGGACAGGGGGGATACGCAGTATTTT. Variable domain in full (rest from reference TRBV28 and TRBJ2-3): DVKVTQSSRYLVKRTGEKVFLECVQDMDHENMFWYRQDPGLGLRLIYFSYDVKMKEKGDIPEGYSVSREKKERFSLILESASTNQTSMYLCASETRDRGDTQYFGPGTRLTVL.

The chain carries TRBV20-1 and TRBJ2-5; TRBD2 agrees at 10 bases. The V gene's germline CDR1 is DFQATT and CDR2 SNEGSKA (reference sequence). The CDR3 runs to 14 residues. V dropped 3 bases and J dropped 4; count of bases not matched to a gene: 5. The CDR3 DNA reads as TGCAGTGCTAGTATGAGCGGGAGGGGAGAGACCCAGTACTTC. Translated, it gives CSASMSGRGETQYF.

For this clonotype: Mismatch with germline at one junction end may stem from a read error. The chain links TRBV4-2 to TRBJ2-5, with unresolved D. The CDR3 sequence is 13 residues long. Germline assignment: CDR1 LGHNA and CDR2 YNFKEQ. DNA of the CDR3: TGTGCCAGCAGCCAACTCGAGGAAGAGACCCGGTACTTC. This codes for CASSQLEEETRYF.

This chain's CDR3 is CASRQNVRAGGNQPQHF. CDR3 nucleotide sequence: TGTGCCAGCAGACAGAACGTCCGGGCAGGGGGGAATCAGCCCCAGCATTTT. The J gene is TRBJ1-5, the V gene TRBV28, with 7 bases matching TRBD1. CDR1 and CDR2 (germline): MDHEN, SYDVKM. The CDR3 spans 17 residues. With 6 bases clipped from V and 4 bases from J, the junction kept 15 bases outside the gene matches.

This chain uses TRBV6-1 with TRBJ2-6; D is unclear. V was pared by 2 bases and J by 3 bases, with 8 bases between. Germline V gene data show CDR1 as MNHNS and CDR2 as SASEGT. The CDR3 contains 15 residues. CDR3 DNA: TGTGCCAGCAGTGAACGGTGGGATGGGGCCAACGTCCTGACTTTC. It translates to CASSERWDGANVLTF.

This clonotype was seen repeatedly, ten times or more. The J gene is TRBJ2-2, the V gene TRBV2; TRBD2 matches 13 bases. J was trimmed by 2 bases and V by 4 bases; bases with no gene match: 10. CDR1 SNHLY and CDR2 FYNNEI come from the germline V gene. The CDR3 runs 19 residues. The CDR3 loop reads CASSAGPQGLAGNTGELFF. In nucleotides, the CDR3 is TGTGCCAGCAGTGCGGGCCCCCAGGGACTAGCGGGAAACACCGGGGAGCTGTTTTTT.

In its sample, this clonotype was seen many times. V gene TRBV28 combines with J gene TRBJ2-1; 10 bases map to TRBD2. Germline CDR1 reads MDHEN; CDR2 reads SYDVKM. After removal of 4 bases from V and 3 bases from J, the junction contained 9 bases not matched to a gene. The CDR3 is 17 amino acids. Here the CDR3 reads CASSSTLAGGIYNEQFF. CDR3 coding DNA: TGTGCCAGCAGTTCCACCTTAGCGGGAGGAATCTACAATGAGCAGTTCTTC.

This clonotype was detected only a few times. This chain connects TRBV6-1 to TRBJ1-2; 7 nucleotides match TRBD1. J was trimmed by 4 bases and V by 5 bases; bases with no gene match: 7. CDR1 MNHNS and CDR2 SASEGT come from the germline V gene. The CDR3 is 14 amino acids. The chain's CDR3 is CASSLTGDGYGYTF. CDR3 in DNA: TGTGCCAGCAGTCTCACAGGGGACGGCTATGGCTACACCTTC.